One sample yielded the 10 T cell receptor beta chains listed below, sequenced in a study of blood T cell repertoires in COVID-19. This table comes from immunoSEQ multiplex PCR, and its TCRdb copy is limited to in-frame clones, with some not included. This sample yields a few hundred thousand clones, of which around 92% are seen a single time; less than 3% belongs to the top ten. The source material was PBMCs or T cells enriched from blood (not recorded which). The receptors derive from a woman in her 50s who had been exposed to COVID-19.

V usage is TRBV5-1 and J usage is TRBJ1-5; 7 bases are a match to TRBD1. Germline V gene lookup returns CDR1 SGHRS and CDR2 YFSETQ. The CDR3 runs 14 residues. With 4 bases clipped from V and 2 bases from J, the junction kept 3 bases outside the gene matches. The CDR3 DNA follows: TGCGCCAGCAGCACCAGGGGGGGCAATCAGCCCCAGCATTTT. As protein: CASSTRGGNQPQHF.

This chain uses TRBV10-3 with TRBJ1-1; D ambiguous. V lost 4 bases and J lost 1, with 7 bases in between. The CDR3 is made up of 13 amino acids. Germline V gene sequence: CDR1 ENHRY, CDR2 SYGVKD. The CDR3 region has the DNA TGTGCCATCAGTGGACTTACGAACACTGAAGCTTTCTTT. It is translated as CAISGLTNTEAFF.

This clone was seen once. This CDR3 is also generated by other DNA sequences in the sample. V gene TRBV5-1 combines with J gene TRBJ2-2, with TRBD2 matching 7 bases. V lost 0 bases to trimming and J lost 5 bases; unmatched junction nucleotides: 1. The CDR3 is 14 residues long. The germline CDR1 and CDR2 sequences are SGHRS and YFSETQ. The CDR3 loop reads CASSLASGTGELFF. The CDR3 DNA follows: TGCGCCAGCAGCTTGGCTAGCGGAACCGGGGAGCTGTTTTTT.

The table lists this clone with a few counts. The rearrangement uses TRBV2 and TRBJ1-3; tentative D call: TRBD1 (5 bases). V was trimmed by 6 bases and J by 0 bases, leaving 18 bases between them. Germline V gives CDR1 SNHLY, CDR2 FYNNEI. This CDR3 has 17 residues. CDR3 sequence reads: CASSLLGGSSSGNTIYF. Here the CDR3 DNA reads TGTGCCAGCAGCCTACTTGGGGGGTCAAGCTCTGGAAACACCATATATTTT.

This clone was seen a few times. The rearrangement links TRBV4-2 to TRBJ2-2, with D unclear. CDR3 length equals 18 residues. V shed 4 bases and J shed 2 bases, with 20 bases lying between them. CDR1 LGHNA and CDR2 YNFKEQ come from the germline V gene. The CDR3, as DNA: TGTGCCAGCAGCCGTCCAACCGGAGACGGCAAAAACACCGGGGAGCTGTTTTTT. Translation gives CASSRPTGDGKNTGELFF.

The rearrangement joins TRBV6-5 to TRBJ1-3; D is undetermined. There are 14 residues in the CDR3. The V end was cut by 6 bases, the J end by 0 bases, with 9 bases between. The germline V gene encodes CDR1 MNHEY and CDR2 SVGAGI. CDR3 protein: CASRDWSSGNTIYF. CDR3 nucleotides: TGTGCCAGCAGGGACTGGAGCTCTGGAAACACCATATATTTT.

The V gene is TRBV28, the J gene TRBJ2-2; D may be TRBD1 (6 bases). CDR3 length: 16 amino acids. Germline loops: CDR1 MDHEN, CDR2 SYDVKM. Trimming removed 3 bases at V and 4 bases at J, with 15 bases between. The CDR3 protein is CASSFSSDRTTGELFF. For the CDR3, the DNA is TGTGCCAGCAGTTTTAGTTCGGACAGAACCACCGGGGAGCTGTTTTTT. Looking up the rest from reference TRBV28 and TRBJ2-2 gives the full variable domain: DVKVTQSSRYLVKRTGEKVFLECVQDMDHENMFWYRQDPGLGLRLIYFSYDVKMKEKGDIPEGYSVSREKKERFSLILESASTNQTSMYLCASSFSSDRTTGELFFGEGSRLTVL.

The V gene is TRBV5-4, the J gene TRBJ1-2; D is possibly TRBD1 (6 bases). The CDR3 loop spans 14 amino acids. V was cut by 1 base and J by 4 bases, with 11 bases left in between. Germline V gene lookup returns CDR1 SGHNT and CDR2 YYREEE (reference sequence). The CDR3 region has the DNA TGTGCCAGCAGCTTGTCAGGGGATATCTATGGCTACACCTTC. This translates into CASSLSGDIYGYTF.

The chain carries TRBV28 and TRBJ1-3; D gene unclear. Between the trimmed V and J ends, which lost 1 base and 4 bases, there was a span of 11 bases. This CDR3 spans 15 amino acids. Germline CDR1 is MDHEN and CDR2 is SYDVKM. CDR3 nucleotides: TGTGCCAGCAGTTTATCCCCTATGCGCGGAAACACCATATATTTT. It is translated as CASSLSPMRGNTIYF.

The chain is built from TRBV6-1 and TRBJ2-7; D might be TRBD2 (5 bases). V was shortened by 0 bases and J by 9 bases, with 9 bases between the two germline ends. The V gene's germline CDR1 is MNHNS and CDR2 SASEGT. There are 12 residues in the CDR3. The CDR3 coding sequence is TGTGCCAGCAGTGAAGCGGCGGGTTGGCAGTACTTC. Amino acids: CASSEAAGWQYF.